The 29 T cell receptor beta chains below all came from one sample that was sequenced in a study of CD8 T cells in ankylosing spondylitis. In TCRdb, the 5' RACE reads were re-called with MiXCR into one record per CDR3 protein. The sample has 350,000 to 400,000 distinct CDR3 sequences, 20% to 25% seen once; the top ten hold around 13%. Specimen: blood, either unsorted or a sorted T cell fraction (not recorded which). The source is a male donor with ankylosing spondylitis or in good health (not recorded which).

The chain has TRBV13 and TRBJ2-4, with D possibly being TRBD1 or TRBD2 (5 bases each). V was cut by 1 base and J by 3 bases, with 7 bases left in between. Germline V gene lookup returns CDR1 PRHDT and CDR2 FYEKMQ (reference sequence). The CDR3 runs 14 residues. CDR3 bases: TGTGCCAGCAGCTTAGCAGGGAGCAAAAACATTCAGTACTTC. Its protein is CASSLAGSKNIQYF.

This clonotype was seen only a few times. The chain couples TRBV29-1 to TRBJ2-5; TRBD1 might be the D (5 bases). V was cut by 5 bases and J by 1 base, with 8 bases left in between. The CDR3 consists of 12 residues. Germline V gives CDR1 SQVTM, CDR2 ANQGSEA. The CDR3, as DNA: TGCAGCGTTACAGGCAGCCAAGAGACCCAGTACTTC. This translates into CSVTGSQETQYF.

The rearrangement uses TRBV7-9 and TRBJ2-6; 11 positions match TRBD1. The CDR3 spans 17 residues. V was clipped by 5 bases and J by 3 bases; unmatched bases: 6. Germline CDR1 is SEHNR and CDR2 is FQNEAQ (reference sequence). The CDR3 sequence is CASSIGQGAYGANVLTF. The CDR3 nucleotides read TGTGCCAGCAGCATCGGACAGGGGGCTTATGGGGCCAACGTCCTGACTTTC.

There are a few counts of this clonotype. The rearrangement uses TRBV24-1 and TRBJ2-7; no clear D. This CDR3 is 12 amino acids long. The germline gives CDR1 KGHDR, CDR2 SFDVKD. The V and J ends lost 1 base and 4 bases respectively, with 4 bases between them. The CDR3 DNA is TGTGCCACCAGTGATTTTGGTTACGAGCAGTACTTC. This translates into CATSDFGYEQYF.

This clonotype was seen a handful of times. The chain employs TRBV5-5 and TRBJ1-1; the D is unclear. V was clipped by 4 bases and J by 2 bases, with 9 bases between them. Per germline, CDR1 SGHKS and CDR2 YYEKEE (reference sequence). There are 13 residues in the CDR3. The CDR3 sequence: CASSRRGNTEAFF. In DNA form, the CDR3 reads TGTGCCAGCAGCCGACGGGGAAACACTGAAGCTTTCTTT.

This clonotype was seen only once. The V and J genes are TRBV18 and TRBJ2-3; D possibly corresponds to TRBD2 (6 bases). The CDR3 totals 15 residues. CDR1 is KGHSH and CDR2 is LQKENI in the germline V gene. Trimming stripped 3 bases from V and 0 bases from J, with 10 bases between. CDR3 residues: CASSPAGPSTDTQYF. The CDR3 DNA sequence: TGTGCCAGCTCACCCGCGGGACCAAGCACAGATACGCAGTATTTT.

The chain links TRBV27 to TRBJ2-1; the D is unclear. Germline V gene lookup returns CDR1 MNHEY and CDR2 SMNVEV (reference sequence). Trimming took off 6 bases at V and 5 bases at J, with 17 bases between the two ends. This CDR3 is 15 amino acids long. CDR3 in DNA: TGTGCCAGCAGACTTGGGCCCTATGGGAACAATGAGCAGTTCTTC. It codes for CASRLGPYGNNEQFF.

This clonotype showed up just a few times. The chain joins TRBV11-2 to TRBJ2-5; D is unclear. Germline CDR1 is SGHAT and CDR2 is FQNNGV. Trimming left V 6 bases short and J 3 bases short, with 8 bases between. The CDR3 has 12 residues. The CDR3 sequence is CASRTLEETQYF. CDR3 sequence (DNA): TGTGCCAGCAGGACATTGGAAGAGACCCAGTACTTC.

CDR3 sequence: CATSRADYHTITQYF. The DNA of the CDR3 is TGTGCCACCAGCAGAGCGGACTATCATACAATCACGCAGTATTTT. The rearrangement uses TRBV15 and TRBJ2-3, with D perhaps matching TRBD2 (6 bases). The CDR3 length is 15 residues. CDR1 is LNHNV and CDR2 is YYDKDF in the germline V gene (reference sequence). Trimming took 1 base from V and 9 from J, leaving 17 bases between them. The variable domain in full, with the rest retrieved from reference TRBV15 and TRBJ2-3, is DAMVIQNPRYQVTQFGKPVTLSCSQTLNHNVMYWYQQKSSQAPKLLFHYYDKDFNNEADTPDNFQSRRPNTSFCFLDIRSPGLGDTAMYLCATSRADYHTITQYFGPGTRLTVL.

The chain joins TRBV20-1 to TRBJ2-3; 11 bases are shared with TRBD2. The trim removed 3 bases at V and 2 bases at J, leaving 7 bases unmatched. Per germline, CDR1 DFQATT and CDR2 SNEGSKA (reference sequence). This CDR3 has 16 residues. CDR3 amino acids: CSARVPGLADTDTQYF. For the CDR3, the DNA is TGCAGTGCTAGGGTACCGGGACTAGCGGACACAGATACGCAGTATTTT.

The sample holds a few counts of this clonotype. This chain links TRBV6-1 with TRBJ1-1; TRBD1 aligns across 8 bases. V was pared by 2 bases and J by 8 bases, with 10 bases of the junction left unmatched. There are 15 residues in the CDR3. From germline, CDR1 is MNHNS and CDR2 SASEGT. The CDR3 reads CASSEPGQGSVEAFF. In nucleotides, the CDR3 is TGTGCCAGCAGTGAACCTGGACAGGGCTCGGTGGAAGCTTTCTTT.

This clonotype was observed a handful of times. The chain employs TRBV20-1 and TRBJ2-7; D assignment may be TRBD1 or TRBD2 (5 bases each). CDR1 is DFQATT, CDR2 SNEGSKA, per germline (reference sequence). The ends were cut back, 6 bases at V and 0 bases at J, with 15 bases in the middle. The CDR3 runs 14 residues. The CDR3 sequence: CSANRDGTSYEQYF. The CDR3 nucleotides are TGCAGTGCAAACCGGGACGGAACCTCCTACGAGCAGTACTTC.

The chain is built from TRBV12-3 or TRBV12-4 and TRBJ2-5; D tentatively fits TRBD1 or TRBD2 (5 bases each). The CDR3 has 15 amino acids. Trimming pared 6 bases from V and 5 bases from J, leaving 19 bases between. CDR3 sequence (DNA): TGTGCCAGCAGCCTCCCGGGACCGGCCGAGGAGACCCAGTACTTC. As protein: CASSLPGPAEETQYF.

This clonotype was recorded a few times. The chain recombines TRBV2 with TRBJ2-1; 7 nucleotides align to TRBD2. The length of the CDR3 is 15 residues. Trimming at V came to 6 bases and at J to 0 bases, leaving 5 bases not matched to a gene. Looked up from germline, CDR1 is SNHLY and CDR2 is FYNNEI. CDR3 nucleotide sequence: TGTGCCAGCAGCCAACTAGCGAGCTCCTACAATGAGCAGTTCTTC. Translating it yields CASSQLASSYNEQFF.

The chain combines TRBV3-1 with TRBJ2-3, with 8 bases that match TRBD2. Trimming cost V 1 base and J 4 bases; bases outside gene matches: 10. Germline lookup yields CDR1 LGHDT and CDR2 YNNKEL (reference sequence). The CDR3 covers 17 residues. The CDR3 reads CASSQVVSGGGADTQYF. The CDR3 nucleotides are TGTGCCAGCAGCCAAGTGGTGAGCGGGGGCGGTGCAGATACGCAGTATTTT.

This clonotype was detected only a few times. V gene TRBV12-3 or TRBV12-4 combines with J gene TRBJ2-2; no reliable D call. This CDR3 is built from 16 residues. The V end was cut by 2 bases, the J end by 0 bases, with 10 bases between. For the CDR3, the DNA is TGTGCCAGCAGTTTATCAGAACTAACGAACACCGGGGAGCTGTTTTTT. It specifies CASSLSELTNTGELFF.

This clonotype was found a few times. The chain employs TRBV5-1 and TRBJ2-1, with 11 bases identical to TRBD2. The V gene end was trimmed by 7 bases and the J gene end by 3 bases; junction bases not matched to a gene: 15. The CDR3 totals 18 residues. The germline CDR1 and CDR2 sequences are SGHRS and YFSETQ. The DNA for the CDR3 is TGCGCCAGCGGTGAACTAGCGGGGGATCCCCCTAACTACAATGAGCAGTTCTTC. This sequence encodes CASGELAGDPPNYNEQFF.

The chain links TRBV29-1 to TRBJ1-2; D unresolved. V lost 4 bases to trimming and J lost 4 bases, with 7 bases between them. This CDR3 has 11 residues. The germline CDR1 and CDR2 sequences are SQVTM and ANQGSEA. DNA of the CDR3: TGCAGCGTTGTGGATGGCTATGGCTACACCTTC. Protein sequence: CSVVDGYGYTF.

The chain employs TRBV7-2 and TRBJ2-4, with 8 bases lining up with TRBD1. The CDR3 is made up of 15 amino acids. Germline CDR1 and CDR2: SGHTA and FQGNSA. The J segment lost 7 bases and the V segment lost 5 bases, leaving 10 bases of the junction unmatched. The CDR3 nucleotides read TGTGCCAGCAGCACGCTGGACAGGGTTGATAACATTCAGTACTTC. This gives the protein CASSTLDRVDNIQYF. Full variable domain (missing parts from reference TRBV7-2 and TRBJ2-4): GAGVSQSPSNKVTEKGKDVELRCDPISGHTALYWYRQSLGQGLEFLIYFQGNSAPDKSGLPSDRFSAERTGGSVSTLTIQRTQQEDSAVYLCASSTLDRVDNIQYFGAGTRLSVL.

This clonotype came up a few times. The rearrangement joins TRBV20-1 to TRBJ2-3; D uncertain. The germline CDR1 and CDR2 sequences are DFQATT and SNEGSKA (reference sequence). Trimming stripped 3 bases from V and 7 bases from J, with 20 bases between. This CDR3 contains 15 residues. The CDR3 sequence is CSASDGPTSGNTQYF. DNA for the CDR3: TGCAGTGCTAGCGACGGACCTACGTCCGGTAATACGCAGTATTTT.

The genes are TRBV28 and TRBJ2-1; D gene uncertain. The CDR3 has 15 residues. Trimming left V 2 bases short and J 5 bases short, with 13 bases between. Germline V lookup: CDR1 MDHEN, CDR2 SYDVKM. CDR3 loop: CASSLRLGINNEQFF. In DNA form, the CDR3 reads TGTGCCAGCAGTTTAAGGTTGGGGATAAACAATGAGCAGTTCTTC.

This clonotype was seen once. The chain links TRBV5-5 to TRBJ2-7, with 7 positions matching TRBD1. From germline, CDR1 is SGHKS and CDR2 YYEKEE (reference sequence). The CDR3 loop spans 15 amino acids. Trimming took 2 bases from V and 0 from J; bases not matched to a gene: 5. In DNA, the CDR3 is TGTGCCAGCAGCTTCTTGGGGACAGCCTCCTACGAGCAGTACTTC. Protein: CASSFLGTASYEQYF.

V is TRBV29-1 and J is TRBJ2-7; 7 bases are shared with TRBD2. This CDR3 spans 14 amino acids. V trimming: 3 bases; J trimming: 4 bases; junction bases outside the gene matches: 9. CDR1 is SQVTM, CDR2 ANQGSEA, per germline. The CDR3 DNA is TGCAGCGTTGATATCAGCGGGGTAGGTTACGAGCAGTACTTC. Protein product: CSVDISGVGYEQYF.

This clonotype came up once. V is TRBV28 and J is TRBJ2-1; D ambiguous. This CDR3 region has 12 residues. The germline V and J ends were trimmed by 1 base and 9 bases, with 7 bases remaining between them. Germline CDR1 reads MDHEN; CDR2 reads SYDVKM. DNA of the CDR3: TGTGCCAGCAGTTTATACTCTGGTGAGCAGTTCTTC. Protein: CASSLYSGEQFF.

The DNA for the CDR3 is TGCGCCAGCAGCCACGGACAGGGTGCCTTATACAATGAGCAGTTCTTC. It encodes CASSHGQGALYNEQFF. This chain uses TRBV4-1 with TRBJ2-1, with 8 positions matching TRBD1. The V and J ends lost 3 bases and 4 bases, in that order; junction bases with no gene match: 8. This CDR3 has 16 residues. Germline assignment: CDR1 MGHRA and CDR2 YSYEKL.

This CDR3 reads CASSARAPPTGELFF. The CDR3 region has the DNA TGTGCCAGCAGCGCCCGGGCCCCCCCAACCGGGGAGCTGTTTTTT. V is TRBV7-9 and J is TRBJ2-2; D not resolved. Per germline, CDR1 SEHNR and CDR2 FQNEAQ (reference sequence). The ends were cut back, 5 bases at V and 5 bases at J, with 15 bases in the middle. This CDR3 is 15 amino acids long.

This clonotype has more than one count but fewer than ten. V usage is TRBV6-1 and J usage is TRBJ2-7, with TRBD1 matching over 9 bases. Germline CDR1 and CDR2: MNHNS and SASEGT. This CDR3 spans 15 amino acids. Unmatched junction bases numbered 7, after V lost 5 bases and J lost 2 bases. Here the CDR3 reads CASSPGTGWTYEQYF. The CDR3 nucleotides are TGTGCCAGCAGTCCCGGGACAGGGTGGACCTACGAGCAGTACTTC.

This clonotype was seen ten or more times. The V gene is TRBV6-5, the J gene TRBJ2-5; 7 nucleotides line up with TRBD1. The length of the CDR3 is 15 residues. Trimming took 2 bases from V and 1 from J; bases not matched to a gene: 4. Per germline, CDR1 MNHEY and CDR2 SVGAGI. The CDR3 region has the DNA TGTGCCAGCAGTTACCAGGGACAGATCCAAGAGACCCAGTACTTC. It translates to CASSYQGQIQETQYF.

This clonotype was found a few times. Written as DNA, the CDR3 is TGCAGTGCTAGGCCGGTTTCCTACAATGAGCAGTTCTTC. It is translated as CSARPVSYNEQFF. The chain links TRBV20-1 to TRBJ2-1; D unclear. This CDR3 is built from 13 residues. V lost 3 bases, J lost 1 base, and 7 bases lay in between. Germline CDR1 and CDR2: DFQATT and SNEGSKA (reference sequence).